This TCR beta chain came from a study of T-cell reconstitution after alpha-beta-depleted transplantation in children. Study conclusions and caveats: Several hundred rapidly expanded clones from non-depleted graft cells reportedly supplied alpha-beta T cells about two months post-transplant. Recipient T cells and thymic progenitors that survived were the source of the high TCRbeta diversity seen at day 60 in some patients. Newly produced T cells mostly accounted for T-cell counts and diversity one year post-transplant.

This CDR3 spans 13 amino acids. With 0 bases removed from V and 1 base from J, the gap between germline ends came to 3 bases. Germline V lookup: CDR1 LGHDT, CDR2 YNNKEL (reference sequence). Unique molecular identifiers were used in preparing the TCRbeta library. MiXCR was run by TCRdb on the PCR reads, yielding one entry per CDR3 protein. Of some 300,000 distinct CDR3 sequences in the sample, around 9.1% are singletons; the top ten hold 7.5%. This clonotype was seen many times. Its antigen is unknown. Specimen: PBMCs, collected before TCRalphabeta/CD19-depleted stem cell transplant. The clonotype originates from a boy younger than two with acute myeloid leukemia, due to receive a stem cell transplant. V gene TRBV3-1 combines with J gene TRBJ1-2; D call uncertain. CDR3 DNA sequence: TGTGCCAGCAGCCAAGACAATAACTATGGCTACACCTTC. This translates into CASSQDNNYGYTF.